The TCR beta chain described here comes from a study of blood T cell repertoires in COVID-19. From germline, CDR1 is SGHRS and CDR2 YFSETQ. The CDR3 runs 14 residues. V lost 4 bases to trimming and J lost 8 bases; unmatched junction nucleotides: 9. TCRdb's copy holds only in-frame clones and misses some; the assay was immunoSEQ multiplex PCR. This sample has about 190,000 clones; nearly 90% occur once, and the top ten carry 0.6% to 0.8%. This TCR was sampled from a man between 45 and 60 years old with acute or convalescent COVID-19. V gene TRBV5-1 combines with J gene TRBJ2-3; TRBD1 matches at 8 bases. The sequencing sample was made of peripheral blood. CDR3 sequence reads: CASSDNQGAFTQYF. The DNA of the CDR3 is TGCGCCAGCAGCGACAACCAGGGGGCGTTTACGCAGTATTTT.